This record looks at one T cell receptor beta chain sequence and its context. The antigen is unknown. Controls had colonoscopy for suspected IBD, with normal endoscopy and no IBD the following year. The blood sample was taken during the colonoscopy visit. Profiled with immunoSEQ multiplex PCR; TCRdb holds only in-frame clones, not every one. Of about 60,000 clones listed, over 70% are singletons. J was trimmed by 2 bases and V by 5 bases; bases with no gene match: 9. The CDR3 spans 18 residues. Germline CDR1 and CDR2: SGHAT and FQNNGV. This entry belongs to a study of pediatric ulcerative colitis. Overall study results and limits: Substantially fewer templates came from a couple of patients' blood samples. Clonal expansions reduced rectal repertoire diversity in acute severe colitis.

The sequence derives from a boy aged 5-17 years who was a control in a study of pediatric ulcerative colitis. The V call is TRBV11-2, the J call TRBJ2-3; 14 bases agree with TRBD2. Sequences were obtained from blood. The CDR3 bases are TGTGCCAGCAGCGAGGGACTAGCGGGGGCCGCTCCCACAGATACGCAGTATTTT. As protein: CASSEGLAGAAPTDTQYF.